A selection of T cell receptor beta chains follows, all from one sample in a study of blood T cell repertoires in COVID-19. Profiled with immunoSEQ multiplex PCR; TCRdb holds only in-frame clones, not every one. The data contain roughly 150,000 clones, around 85% of them singletons. The sample taken for sequencing was peripheral blood. The receptors come from a woman between 65 and 79 years old with acute or convalescent COVID-19. Each CDR3 is given with its conserved first and last residue. The D gene is left open where the match is weak. Clone size appears in some rows only: once, few, many, or a class for an expanded clone.

clone size,D gene,V gene,J gene,CDR3 protein,CDR3 DNA
NA,NA,TRBV6-2/TRBV6-3,TRBJ1-5,CASSYEAGGNQPQHF,TGTGCCAGCAGTTATGAGGCCGGGGGGAATCAGCCCCAGCATTTT
NA,TRBD1,TRBV19,TRBJ1-5,CASSRFSGQGRWFNQPQHF,TGTGCCAGTAGTCGATTCTCGGGACAGGGTCGGTGGTTCAATCAGCCCCAGCATTTT
NA,NA,TRBV11-1,TRBJ1-1,CASSFRGNTEAFF,TGTGCCAGCAGCTTCAGGGGTAACACTGAAGCTTTCTTT
few,NA,TRBV19,TRBJ1-5,CASSIDGGLGPQHF,TGTGCCAGTAGTATAGATGGAGGTCTAGGGCCCCAGCATTTT
NA,TRBD1,TRBV6-6,TRBJ1-2,CASSGTANYGYTF,TGTGCCAGCAGCGGGACAGCCAACTATGGCTACACCTTC
NA,NA,TRBV3-1/TRBV3-2,TRBJ1-3,CASSRTGTRSGNSGNTIYF,TGTGCCAGCAGCCGCACAGGTACCAGATCTGGGAACTCCGGAAACACCATATATTTT
NA,TRBD1,TRBV7-9,TRBJ1-6,CASSLPNKKGGAGNSPLHF,TGTGCCAGCAGCTTACCTAATAAAAAAGGGGGCGCGGGTAATTCACCCCTCCACTTT
NA,NA,TRBV7-2,TRBJ1-6,CASSRQTGPSPLHF,TGTGCCAGCAGCCGCCAGACAGGTCCTTCACCCCTCCACTTT
NA,NA,TRBV5-1,TRBJ1-1,CASSLQENTEAFF,TGCGCCAGCAGCTTGCAGGAGAACACTGAAGCTTTCTTT
NA,TRBD1,TRBV7-6,TRBJ2-5,CASTDGTGLQETQYF,TGTGCCAGCACGGACGGGACAGGGCTCCAAGAGACCCAGTACTTC
NA,NA,TRBV7-2,TRBJ2-5,CASSNRAVEYQETQYF,TGTGCCAGCAGCAACAGGGCAGTTGAGTACCAAGAGACCCAGTACTTC
NA,NA,TRBV7-6,TRBJ2-5,CASTLKGETQYF,TGTGCCAGCACGTTAAAGGGGGAGACCCAGTACTTC
NA,NA,TRBV7-8,TRBJ2-2,CASSPTNGELFF,TGTGCCAGCAGCCCTACGAACGGGGAGCTGTTTTTT
NA,TRBD2,TRBV4-3,TRBJ2-3,CASSQLAGGPYVRTDTQYF,TGCGCCAGCAGCCAGTTAGCGGGGGGGCCGTATGTTAGGACAGATACGCAGTATTTT
NA,NA,TRBV6-6,TRBJ1-1,CASSYSKDLTEAFF,TGTGCCAGCAGTTACTCTAAGGACTTGACTGAAGCTTTCTTT
NA,TRBD1,TRBV28,TRBJ1-5,CATDRGNQPQHF,TGTGCCACTGACAGGGGTAATCAGCCCCAGCATTTT
NA,TRBD1,TRBV30,TRBJ2-6,CAWRQGAGANVLTF,TGTGCCTGGAGACAGGGGGCTGGGGCCAACGTCCTGACTTTC
NA,NA,TRBV12-3/TRBV12-4,TRBJ1-1,CASRTIGEAFF,TGTGCCAGCAGGACAATTGGTGAAGCTTTCTTT
NA,NA,TRBV30,TRBJ1-2,CAWNAFYGYTF,TGTGCCTGGAATGCGTTCTATGGCTACACCTTC
few,TRBD1,TRBV2,TRBJ1-4,CASRATGRLEEKLFF,TGTGCCAGCAGAGCGACAGGGCGCTTGGAGGAAAAACTGTTTTTT
NA,TRBD1,TRBV4-1,TRBJ1-6,CASSQEPTGGSYNSPLHF,TGCGCCAGCAGCCAAGAGCCGACAGGGGGTTCATATAATTCACCCCTCCACTTT
NA,NA,TRBV6-6,TRBJ1-3,CASSYSTGSGNTIYF,TGTGCCAGCAGTTACTCCACGGGCTCTGGAAACACCATATATTTT
once,NA,TRBV6-1,TRBJ1-2,CASRPGDYGYTF,TGTGCCAGCAGGCCCGGGGACTATGGCTACACCTTC
NA,TRBD1,TRBV19,TRBJ1-1,CASRWDRGLTEAFF,TGTGCCAGTAGGTGGGACAGGGGGCTCACTGAAGCTTTCTTT
NA,NA,TRBV5-8,TRBJ1-6,CASSLAHRGLLSSPLHF,TGTGCCAGCAGCTTGGCCCATCGAGGCCTCCTTAGTTCACCCCTCCACTTT